Included here is one T cell receptor beta chain sequence, with context. Trimming stripped 5 bases from V and 4 bases from J, with 12 bases between. This CDR3 comprises 13 residues. Germline loops: CDR1 MNHEY, CDR2 SVGEGT. The sample originates from a study of blood T cell repertoires in COVID-19. The protocol was immunoSEQ multiplex PCR, while the TCRdb copy is restricted to in-frame clones and leaves out a portion. There are around 140,000 clones in the sample; 85% to 90% occur only once, and around 10% lies in the top ten. The chain carries TRBV6-2 or TRBV6-3 and TRBJ2-7, with D tentatively TRBD2 (5 bases). Sequenced sample: PBMCs or T cells enriched from blood (not recorded which). This receptor was obtained from a man aged 55 to 70 who had recovered from COVID-19. The CDR3 is CASSPGLLYEQYF. The CDR3 nucleotides are TGTGCCAGCAGTCCGGGATTACTTTACGAGCAGTACTTC.